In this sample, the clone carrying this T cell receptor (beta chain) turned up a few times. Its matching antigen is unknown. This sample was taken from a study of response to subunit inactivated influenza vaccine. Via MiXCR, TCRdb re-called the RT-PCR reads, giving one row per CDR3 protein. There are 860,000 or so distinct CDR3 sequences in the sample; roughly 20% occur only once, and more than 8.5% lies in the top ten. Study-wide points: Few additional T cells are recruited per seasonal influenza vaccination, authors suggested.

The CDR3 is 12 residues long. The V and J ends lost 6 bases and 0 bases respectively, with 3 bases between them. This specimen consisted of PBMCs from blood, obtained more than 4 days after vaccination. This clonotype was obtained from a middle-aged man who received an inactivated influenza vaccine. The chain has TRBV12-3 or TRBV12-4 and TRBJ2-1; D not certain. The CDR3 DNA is TGTGCCAGCAGAAGCTCCTACAATGAGCAGTTCTTC. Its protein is CASRSSYNEQFF.